The 32 T cell receptor beta chains reported below all come from one sample, sequenced in a study of blood T cells in healthy people across ages. The use of a sample-barcoded 5' primer and a J-beta primer mix characterized a second PCR of about 7 to 12 cycles. Using its own MiXCR run on the 5' RACE reads, TCRdb lists one record per CDR3 protein. This table holds about 2 million distinct CDR3 sequences, roughly 52% found once. The specimen sequenced was blood. The receptor source for this set is a woman aged 40 to 49 in good health.

CDR3: CSAHGGTVTYEQYF. The CDR3 DNA is TGCAGTGCCCACGGTGGGACAGTCACCTACGAGCAGTACTTC. The chain carries TRBV20-1 and TRBJ2-7; 7 bases fit TRBD1. J lost 2 bases, V lost 6 bases, and 10 bases had no gene match. Germline V gene data show CDR1 as DFQATT and CDR2 as SNEGSKA (reference sequence). This CDR3 is built from 14 residues.

The rearrangement joins TRBV4-3 to TRBJ1-1; no clear D gene. V was clipped by 3 bases and J by 0 bases, with 8 bases between them. The CDR3 covers 14 residues. Germline lookup yields CDR1 LGHNA and CDR2 YSLEER. The CDR3 nucleotides read TGCGCCAGCAGCCACCTTGGCTTGAACACTGAAGCTTTCTTT. This translates into CASSHLGLNTEAFF.

The sample holds a few counts of this clonotype. The rearrangement joins TRBV6-5 to TRBJ2-7, with D perhaps TRBD2 (5 bases). Trimming stripped 4 bases from V and 4 bases from J, with 14 bases between. This CDR3 has 14 residues. CDR1 is MNHEY, CDR2 SVGAGI, per germline. CDR3 in amino acids: CASSFLGKGYEQYF. The CDR3, as DNA: TGTGCCAGCAGTTTCCTCGGGAAGGGATACGAGCAGTACTTC.

The rearrangement links TRBV7-9 to TRBJ1-4; no firm D call. The V gene's germline CDR1 is SEHNR and CDR2 FQNEAQ (reference sequence). V was cut by 7 bases and J by 9 bases, with 9 bases left in between. This CDR3 has 11 amino acids. The CDR3 coding sequence is TGTGCCAGCAACCAGGAGCAAAAACTGTTTTTT. Protein product: CASNQEQKLFF.

The V call is TRBV5-4, the J call TRBJ1-2; D may be TRBD1 (6 bases). The V gene lost 1 base and the J gene lost 6 bases, with 13 bases spanning the gap. There are 14 residues in the CDR3. CDR1 is SGHNT, CDR2 YYREEE, per germline (reference sequence). The CDR3 DNA reads as TGTGCCAGCAGCTTGATGTGGTCAGGGGATGGCTACACCTTC. Translated: CASSLMWSGDGYTF.

CDR3 protein: CASSATAFRGEQYF. CDR3 coding DNA: TGTGCCAGCAGTGCTACGGCTTTTAGGGGCGAGCAGTACTTC. The rearrangement links TRBV6-5 to TRBJ2-7, with D possibly TRBD1 on 5 matching bases. V was clipped by 5 bases and J by 6 bases, with 17 bases between them. This CDR3 contains 14 residues. The germline V gene has CDR1 MNHEY and CDR2 SVGAGI.

The chain recombines TRBV6-1 with TRBJ2-1; 12 nucleotides align to TRBD2. The CDR3 has 18 amino acids. Unmatched junction bases numbered 11, after V lost 2 bases and J lost 6 bases. Germline values: CDR1 MNHNS, CDR2 SASEGT. In DNA, the CDR3 is TGTGCCAGCAGTGAACTTTCCGTACTAGCGGGGGGCCTCAATGAGCAGTTCTTC. Protein product: CASSELSVLAGGLNEQFF.

On this clonotype: Compared with germline, one end of the junction differs, possibly owing to a read error. The chain combines TRBV4-3 with TRBJ2-1, with 9 nucleotides matching TRBD1. Per the germline V gene, CDR1 is LGHNA and CDR2 is YSLEER. There are 14 residues in the CDR3. CDR3 amino acids: CAGSHGTGSNEQFF. CDR3 DNA: TGCGCCGGCAGCCACGGGACAGGGTCCAATGAGCAGTTCTTC.

V is TRBV9 and J is TRBJ2-4, with TRBD1 matching over 9 bases. Matching the DNA end better, TRBJ2-7 makes the J call doubtful. The CDR3 has 15 residues. Germline CDR1 SGDLS, CDR2 YYNGEE. Here the CDR3 DNA reads TGTGCCAGCAGCGTAGGGACAGGGGAGGTTTACGAGCAGTACTTC. Protein product: CASSVGTGEVYEQYF.

This clonotype was observed many times. J is TRBJ2-7 and V is TRBV2; D is possibly TRBD2 (6 bases). V was cut by 4 bases and J by 0 bases, with 10 bases left in between. This CDR3 has 14 amino acids. Germline CDR1 SNHLY, CDR2 FYNNEI. The CDR3 bases are TGTGCCAGCAGTGGACTAGTGATCTCCTACGAGCAGTACTTC. This encodes CASSGLVISYEQYF.

The chain employs TRBV27 and TRBJ1-1, with 7 bases fitting TRBD1. The germline V gene has CDR1 MNHEY and CDR2 SMNVEV (reference sequence). V trimming: 5 bases; J trimming: 8 bases; junction bases outside the gene matches: 8. CDR3 length equals 13 residues. The CDR3 coding sequence is TGTGCCAGCAGTCCTCGCTGGGGACAGGAAGCTTTCTTT. Amino acid sequence: CASSPRWGQEAFF.

The chain recombines TRBV7-2 with TRBJ2-6; TRBD1 is a possible D gene (5 bases). The ends were cut back, 2 bases at V and 2 bases at J, with 10 bases in the middle. This CDR3 comprises 16 residues. Per germline, CDR1 SGHTA and CDR2 FQGNSA. CDR3 nucleotide sequence: TGTGCCAGCAGCTTAATCGTAGGGGCTGGGGCCAACGTCCTGACTTTC. This translates into CASSLIVGAGANVLTF.

The rearrangement joins TRBV20-1 to TRBJ2-3; D unclear. Between the trimmed V and J ends, which lost 5 bases and 2 bases, there was a span of 5 bases. The CDR3 has 11 residues. Germline values: CDR1 DFQATT, CDR2 SNEGSKA (reference sequence). The CDR3 loop reads CSAQDTDTQYF. CDR3 coding DNA: TGCAGTGCTCAGGACACAGATACGCAGTATTTT.

The rearrangement uses TRBV6-2 or TRBV6-3 and TRBJ2-4; 8 bases align to TRBD1. TRBJ2-7 explains the end of the DNA better; the J call may be wrong. Germline CDR1 and CDR2: MNHEY and SVGEGT. The CDR3 loop spans 13 amino acids. The CDR3 DNA reads TGTGCCAGCAGACAGGGGGTCCTCTACGAGCAGTACTTC. Translation: CASRQGVLYEQYF.

The chain employs TRBV6-5 and TRBJ2-3; D ambiguous. Germline CDR1 reads MNHEY; CDR2 reads SVGAGI. Trimming took 6 bases from V and 5 from J, leaving 12 bases between them. The CDR3 has 13 amino acids. CDR3: CASRQAKRDTQYF. CDR3 in DNA: TGTGCCAGCAGGCAAGCAAAACGAGATACGCAGTATTTT.

V gene TRBV5-1 combines with J gene TRBJ2-1, with 9 nucleotides matching TRBD2. The CDR3 has 14 residues. The V gene's germline CDR1 is SGHRS and CDR2 YFSETQ. Trimming removed 4 bases from V and 8 bases from J; junction bases left unmatched: 7. The DNA for the CDR3 is TGCGCCAGCAGCCAGGGGACTAGCTTCCATGAGCAGTTCTTC. Translation: CASSQGTSFHEQFF.

This clonotype was detected a few times. The rearrangement joins TRBV2 to TRBJ1-1, with D perhaps TRBD1 (5 bases). Germline values: CDR1 SNHLY, CDR2 FYNNEI. Trimming stripped 7 bases from V and 1 base from J, with 10 bases between. This CDR3 spans 13 amino acids. CDR3: CASISDRNTEAFF. The CDR3 DNA reads TGTGCCAGCATTAGCGACAGGAACACTGAAGCTTTCTTT.

This sequence joins TRBV12-3 or TRBV12-4 and TRBJ2-6, with D possibly matching TRBD2 (6 bases). Trimming took 5 bases from V and 4 from J, leaving 15 bases between them. The CDR3 is 16 residues long. The chain's CDR3 is CASSVTGAGGANVLTF. CDR3 nucleotides: TGTGCCAGCAGTGTCACAGGTGCGGGAGGGGCCAACGTCCTGACTTTC.

This sequence joins TRBV7-2 and TRBJ2-3; D remains ambiguous. CDR1 and CDR2 from the germline V gene are SGHTA and FQGNSA. The V end lost 1 base, the J end lost 4 bases, and 9 bases lay between the germline ends. The CDR3 is 14 amino acids. The CDR3 protein is CASSLERPPDTQYF. CDR3 sequence (DNA): TGTGCCAGCAGCTTAGAAAGGCCCCCAGATACGCAGTATTTT.

The genes are TRBV20-1 and TRBJ1-2, with D possibly being TRBD1 (5 bases). Germline V gene sequence: CDR1 DFQATT, CDR2 SNEGSKA (reference sequence). Trimming took 7 bases from V and 6 from J, leaving 12 bases between them. The CDR3 has 11 residues. The CDR3 region is CSEGQGHGYTF. The CDR3 bases are TGCAGTGAAGGTCAGGGACATGGCTACACCTTC.

This rearrangement joins TRBV20-1 to TRBJ1-6; a weak D match, TRBD1 (6 bases). CDR1 and CDR2 from the germline V gene are DFQATT and SNEGSKA (reference sequence). The ends were cut back, 7 bases at V and 0 bases at J, with 13 bases in the middle. The CDR3 sequence is 15 residues long. The CDR3 region is CSGRGQPSYNSPLHF. CDR3 in DNA: TGCAGTGGACGAGGACAGCCCTCCTATAATTCACCCCTCCACTTT.

This sequence joins TRBV4-3 and TRBJ2-1, with TRBD2 matching over 9 bases. J lost 6 bases, V lost 1 base, and 4 bases had no gene match. The CDR3 has 15 residues. Germline CDR1 and CDR2: LGHNA and YSLEER. The CDR3: CASSQGTSAGNEQFF. DNA for the CDR3: TGCGCCAGCAGCCAAGGGACTAGCGCGGGCAATGAGCAGTTCTTC.

The rearrangement joins TRBV28 to TRBJ1-5; a possible D gene is TRBD1 (5 bases). V gave up 5 bases and J gave up 9 bases, with 17 bases separating them. The CDR3 has 14 residues. Per the germline V gene, CDR1 is MDHEN and CDR2 is SYDVKM. Here the CDR3 reads CASSPGSGTPPQHF. DNA of the CDR3: TGTGCCAGCAGTCCAGGGTCCGGTACCCCGCCCCAGCATTTT.

Worth noting for this clonotype: A much larger clonotype is one base distant, so this may be a read error. The V and J genes are TRBV3-1 and TRBJ1-5, with D possibly TRBD1 on 5 matching bases. The CDR3 is 13 amino acids. CDR1 and CDR2 (germline): LGHDT, YNNKEL (reference sequence). Trimming cost V 3 bases and J 2 bases, with 5 bases left between them. CDR3 in DNA: TGTGCCAGCAGCCACAGGGGCAATCAGCCCCAGCATTTT. The encoded protein is CASSHRGNQPQHF.

This clonotype was observed a few times. The V call is TRBV25-1, the J call TRBJ1-2, with D uncertain. V lost 6 bases, J lost 0 bases, and 8 bases lay in between. The germline V gene has CDR1 MGHDK and CDR2 SYGVNS. The length of the CDR3 is 13 residues. CDR3 amino acids: CASSRTSNYGYTF. As DNA, the CDR3 is TGTGCCAGCAGCCGGACCTCTAACTATGGCTACACCTTC.

This chain uses TRBV29-1 with TRBJ2-1, with 12 bases aligning to TRBD1. J was trimmed by 6 bases and V by 6 bases; bases with no gene match: 0. Germline V gene lookup returns CDR1 SQVTM and CDR2 ANQGSEA. The CDR3 loop spans 12 amino acids. The CDR3 here is CSVGQGANEQFF. Written as DNA, the CDR3 is TGCAGCGTGGGACAGGGGGCCAATGAGCAGTTCTTC.

This clonotype was seen only a few times. In nucleotides, the CDR3 is TGTGCCAGCAGTGCGGGACAGGGACGGTATGGCTACACCTTC. This sequence encodes CASSAGQGRYGYTF. J is TRBJ1-2 and V is TRBV27, with 9 bases that match TRBD1. The CDR3 runs to 14 residues. Germline CDR1 and CDR2: MNHEY and SMNVEV (reference sequence). V gave up 5 bases and J gave up 5 bases; unmatched junction bases: 6.

For this clonotype: Compared with germline, one end of the junction differs, possibly owing to a read error. The chain has TRBV9 and TRBJ2-3; a weak D match, TRBD2 (7 bases). This CDR3 contains 16 residues. Per the germline V gene, CDR1 is SGDLS and CDR2 is YYNGEE. The chain's CDR3 is CVSSVYGGLGTDTQYF. The CDR3 nucleotides read TGTGTCAGCAGCGTATACGGGGGGCTAGGGACAGATACGCAGTATTTT. The whole variable domain, filled in from reference TRBV9 and TRBJ2-3, reads DSGVTQTPKHLITATGQRVTLRCSPRSGDLSVYWYQQSLDQGLQFLIQYYNGEERAKGNILERFSAQQFPDLHSELNLSSLELGDSALYFCVSSVYGGLGTDTQYFGPGTRLTVL.

The chain uses TRBV3-1 and TRBJ2-2; 7 nucleotides line up with TRBD1. This CDR3 is built from 16 residues. Trimming at V came to 0 bases and at J to 6 bases, leaving 7 bases not matched to a gene. Germline assignment: CDR1 LGHDT and CDR2 YNNKEL (reference sequence). In DNA form, the CDR3 reads TGTGCCAGCAGCCAAGAGCAGGGGGTTGTTGCCGGGGAGCTGTTTTTT. It specifies CASSQEQGVVAGELFF.

A few counts support this clonotype. The rearrangement joins TRBV4-3 to TRBJ2-3; 8 bases map to TRBD2. Germline trimming cut 4 bases from V and 4 bases from J; bases unmatched to any gene: 7. Germline V gene sequence: CDR1 LGHNA, CDR2 YSLEER. The CDR3 covers 15 residues. CDR3: CASSPGVAGSDTQYF. DNA for the CDR3: TGCGCCAGCAGCCCCGGTGTAGCGGGGTCAGATACGCAGTATTTT.

This CDR3 is CASSPGLEAEAFF. In nucleotides, the CDR3 is TGTGCCAGCAGCCCCGGGTTGGAGGCTGAAGCTTTCTTT. The V and J genes are TRBV13 and TRBJ1-1; D is unresolved. Germline CDR1 reads PRHDT; CDR2 reads FYEKMQ (reference sequence). V was trimmed by 5 bases and J by 6 bases, leaving 13 bases between them. This CDR3 spans 13 amino acids.

The chain joins TRBV27 to TRBJ2-1; 9 bases map to TRBD1. Germline V CDR1 and CDR2: MNHEY, SMNVEV (reference sequence). The CDR3 runs to 16 residues. The V and J ends lost 0 bases and 9 bases, in that order; junction bases with no gene match: 9. The CDR3 loop reads CASSLSGTGTLGEQFF. In nucleotides, the CDR3 is TGTGCCAGCAGTTTATCCGGGACAGGGACATTGGGTGAGCAGTTCTTC.